This T cell receptor beta chain was sequenced in a study of cytomegalovirus exposure and HLA in healthy donors. Both 60 Vbeta primers and 13 Jbeta primers went into the PCR. Some clones are missing from TCRdb's copy, which holds only in-frame ones; the method was immunoSEQ multiplex PCR. The sample records under 150,000 clones, 75% to 80% being singletons. Overall study findings and caveats: V- and J-gene trimming of TCR beta was linked (in a later analysis) to a missense DCLRE1C variant. Based on reports, TCR beta sequences accurately predicted HLA-A and HLA-B alleles for most subjects. Some TCR beta chains (around 180 of them) were listed as cytomegalovirus-associated. Most CMV-associated TCR beta chains were later found to appear HLA-restricted.

As to this clone: No antigen is known for it.

There are 16 residues in the CDR3. Per the germline V gene, CDR1 is MNHNY and CDR2 is SVGAGI (reference sequence). V lost 0 bases, J lost 0 bases, and 11 bases lay in between. The sequencing input was PBMCs. The rearrangement joins TRBV6-6 to TRBJ1-2; D is perhaps TRBD1 (6 bases). The receptor was isolated from a male donor in good health and CMV-seronegative. CDR3 in DNA: TGTGCCAGCAGTTACTCTGGGGGACAAACTAACTATGGCTACACCTTC. This gives the protein CASSYSGGQTNYGYTF.